A single sample gave rise to the 27 T cell receptor beta chains below, sequenced in a study of human versus mouse CDR3 diversity and MHC coevolution. Here immunoSEQ multiplex PCR was the method, and the copy in TCRdb shows in-frame clones only, minus some. The table has some 80,000 clones, 85% to 95% seen once. Sequences were obtained from naive CD4+ T cells from blood. Subset: CD45RO-negative CD62L-positive naive CD4 T cells. These receptors were taken from a person aged 25 to 69 in good health.

J is TRBJ2-5 and V is TRBV7-2; 7 bases match TRBD2. Looked up from germline, CDR1 is SGHTA and CDR2 is FQGNSA. CDR3 length: 14 residues. Trimming at V came to 3 bases and at J to 11 bases, leaving 12 bases not matched to a gene. This CDR3 is CASSLGGSLEEQYF. CDR3 bases: TGTGCCAGCAGCTTGGGAGGGAGTCTAGAAGAGCAGTACTTC. Complete variable domain (other parts from reference TRBV7-2 and TRBJ2-5): GAGVSQSPSNKVTEKGKDVELRCDPISGHTALYWYRQSLGQGLEFLIYFQGNSAPDKSGLPSDRFSAERTGGSVSTLTIQRTQQEDSAVYLCASSLGGSLEEQYFGPGTRLLVL.

This clone was counted once. The rearrangement links TRBV6-1 to TRBJ1-2; possible D gene TRBD1, 6 bases. The CDR3 length is 15 residues. V gave up 6 bases and J gave up 0 bases, with 14 bases separating them. Germline assignment: CDR1 MNHNS and CDR2 SASEGT. CDR3 sequence: CASRRTEQANYGYTF. The DNA of the CDR3 is TGTGCCAGCAGACGGACAGAACAAGCTAACTATGGCTACACCTTC.

V and J are TRBV10-3 and TRBJ1-1; the match to TRBD1 covers 8 bases. The CDR3 covers 14 residues. The germline gives CDR1 ENHRY, CDR2 SYGVKD. V gave up 7 bases and J gave up 0 bases; unmatched junction bases: 4. This CDR3 reads CAITKQGVNTEAFF. The CDR3 nucleotides read TGTGCCATCACTAAACAGGGGGTGAACACTGAAGCTTTCTTT.

This chain joins TRBV18 and TRBJ2-7; TRBD1 matches at 9 bases. Germline CDR1 KGHSH, CDR2 LQKENI. The CDR3 spans 17 residues. The junction had 11 bases not matched to a gene; V was cut back by 1 base and J by 4 bases. CDR3 sequence: CASSPRSSGTGSYEQYF. For the CDR3, the DNA is TGTGCCAGCTCACCACGAAGCTCCGGGACAGGGAGTTACGAGCAGTACTTC.

This chain connects TRBV30 to TRBJ1-2; D not resolved. V lost 3 bases and J lost 4, with 12 bases in between. The CDR3 runs to 13 residues. Germline lookup yields CDR1 GTSNPN and CDR2 SVGIG (reference sequence). CDR3 bases: TGTGCCTGGAGGCGAGGCCTTCGCTATGGCTACACCTTC. This translates into CAWRRGLRYGYTF.

This clone was seen more than once but under ten times. This chain joins TRBV18 and TRBJ2-3; TRBD1 matches at 8 bases. CDR1 and CDR2 from the germline V gene are KGHSH and LQKENI. The CDR3 is 16 residues long. V gave up 3 bases and J gave up 4 bases; unmatched junction bases: 9. CDR3 DNA: TGTGCCAGCTCACCGGTACAGGGGGTTTGGGCAGATACGCAGTATTTT. It encodes CASSPVQGVWADTQYF.

The chain carries TRBV30 and TRBJ1-1; TRBD1 might be the D (6 bases). There are 13 residues in the CDR3. Germline CDR1 GTSNPN, CDR2 SVGIG (reference sequence). V lost 5 bases, J lost 4 bases, and 14 bases lay in between. The CDR3, as DNA: TGTGCCTGGGTTAAACAGGGATTCACTGAAGCTTTCTTT. This translates into CAWVKQGFTEAFF. The whole variable domain, filled in from reference TRBV30 and TRBJ1-1, reads SQTIHQWPATLVQPVGSPLSLECTVEGTSNPNLYWYRQAAGRGLQLLFYSVGIGQISSEVPQNLSASRPQDRQFILSSKKLLLSDSGFYLCAWVKQGFTEAFFGQGTRLTVV.

V gene TRBV6-1 combines with J gene TRBJ1-5, with D perhaps TRBD1 (5 bases). V was pared by 2 bases and J by 4 bases, with 9 bases between. Per the germline V gene, CDR1 is MNHNS and CDR2 is SASEGT. The length of the CDR3 is 14 residues. DNA of the CDR3: TGTGCCAGCAGTGAACAGGGATCTAATCAGCCCCAGCATTTT. Its translation: CASSEQGSNQPQHF.

The gene calls are TRBV19 and TRBJ1-2; 7 bases agree with TRBD1. The CDR3 totals 14 residues. V lost 6 bases to trimming and J lost 3 bases; unmatched junction nucleotides: 7. The germline V gene has CDR1 LNHDA and CDR2 SQIVND (reference sequence). CDR3 amino acids: CASRDRRGYYGYTF. The CDR3 bases are TGTGCCAGTAGGGACAGGAGAGGGTACTATGGCTACACCTTC.

CDR3 DNA sequence: TGTGCCAGCAGTTTAGGACTCAGCTACGAGCAGTACTTC. Protein: CASSLGLSYEQYF. The J gene is TRBJ2-7, the V gene TRBV27, with D maybe TRBD2 (5 bases). The V end lost 2 bases, the J end lost 3 bases, and 8 bases lay between the germline ends. CDR1 MNHEY and CDR2 SMNVEV come from the germline V gene (reference sequence). This CDR3 spans 13 amino acids.

The rearrangement joins TRBV12-2 to TRBJ2-7; whether TRBD2, the table's D call, matches the DNA was not checked. TRBV12-2 is a pseudogene locus. This CDR3 has 14 residues. CDR3 sequence (DNA): TGTGCAAGTCGCGTAGGGACTGAAGACTACGAGCAGTACTTC. Translation: CASRVGTEDYEQYF.

This chain links TRBV6-1 with TRBJ1-2; TRBD1 is a possible D gene (6 bases). The germline V gene encodes CDR1 MNHNS and CDR2 SASEGT. CDR3 length: 12 amino acids. V shed 10 bases and J shed 11 bases, with 20 bases lying between them. This CDR3 reads CATFGTSVPYTF. CDR3 nucleotides: TGTGCCACTTTTGGGACATCGGTGCCATACACCTTC.

The rearrangement links TRBV6-5 to TRBJ2-5, with 9 bases that match TRBD1. This CDR3 contains 16 residues. Germline CDR1 and CDR2: MNHEY and SVGAGI. Trimming cost V 2 bases and J 2 bases; bases outside gene matches: 6. The CDR3, as DNA: TGTGCCAGCAGTTACGCGTCGGGACAGGGTCAAGAGACCCAGTACTTC. Residues: CASSYASGQGQETQYF.

This clone occurred once. The rearrangement joins TRBV5-1 to TRBJ2-7; 7 nucleotides align to TRBD1. Germline CDR1 SGHRS, CDR2 YFSETQ. The CDR3 has 15 residues. Unmatched junction bases numbered 12, after V lost 5 bases and J lost 4 bases. CDR3 protein: CASSLRGHRGYEQYF. The CDR3 DNA sequence: TGCGCCAGCAGTCTACGGGGACACAGGGGTTACGAGCAGTACTTC.

The chain is built from TRBV11-2 and TRBJ2-7; 8 nucleotides match TRBD1. The V gene's germline CDR1 is SGHAT and CDR2 FQNNGV. Trimming removed 2 bases from V and 12 bases from J; junction bases left unmatched: 12. The CDR3 consists of 14 residues. The DNA for the CDR3 is TGTGCCAGCAGCTTAACGGACGGGGGCACAGGGGGGTACTTC. This sequence encodes CASSLTDGGTGGYF.

This chain connects TRBV6-5 to TRBJ2-5; maybe TRBD2 (6 bases). TRBJ2-7 explains the end of the DNA better; the J call may be wrong. This CDR3 contains 15 residues. The germline CDR1 and CDR2 sequences are MNHEY and SVGAGI. CDR3 sequence reads: CASSYHGGRGYEQYF. For the CDR3, the DNA is TGTGCCAGCAGTTACCATGGGGGGAGAGGCTACGAGCAGTACTTC.

The V and J genes are TRBV30 and TRBJ1-1, with D possibly being TRBD1 (5 bases). Trimming left V 7 bases short and J 0 bases short, with 12 bases between. CDR1 and CDR2 from the germline V gene are GTSNPN and SVGIG (reference sequence). The CDR3 length is 13 residues. For the CDR3, the DNA is TGTGCCTCCCTCCGGGGGATGAACACTGAAGCTTTCTTT. It translates to CASLRGMNTEAFF.

The chain is built from TRBV19 and TRBJ2-3, with 8 bases lining up with TRBD1. Germline values: CDR1 LNHDA, CDR2 SQIVND (reference sequence). The CDR3 has 14 amino acids. The V gene end was trimmed by 4 bases and the J gene end by 13 bases; junction bases not matched to a gene: 13. CDR3: CASSNPMTGEQKYF. The CDR3 DNA reads TGTGCCAGTAGTAATCCTATGACAGGGGAACAAAAGTATTTT.

This sequence joins TRBV7-8 and TRBJ1-1, with D maybe TRBD1 (6 bases). Per germline, CDR1 SGHVS and CDR2 FQNEAQ. Trimming shortened V by 5 bases and J by 1 base, and 14 bases separated the two germline ends. The CDR3 covers 15 residues. CDR3 residues: CASSILQGWNTEAFF. The CDR3 bases are TGTGCCAGCAGCATTCTACAGGGCTGGAACACTGAAGCTTTCTTT.

The rearrangement joins TRBV19 to TRBJ1-4, with unresolved D. The germline V gene encodes CDR1 LNHDA and CDR2 SQIVND (reference sequence). V was pared by 6 bases and J by 1 base, with 6 bases between. The CDR3 runs 13 residues. The DNA of the CDR3 is TGTGCCAGTAGACGGGGAACTAATGAAAAACTGTTTTTT. Its translation: CASRRGTNEKLFF.

The rearrangement joins TRBV27 to TRBJ1-4, with D perhaps TRBD1 (6 bases). V lost 6 bases and J 9 bases, leaving 17 bases between the germline ends. Germline CDR1 reads MNHEY; CDR2 reads SMNVEV (reference sequence). The length of the CDR3 is 14 residues. The CDR3 loop is CASRATGVEQKLFF. In nucleotides, the CDR3 is TGTGCCAGCAGGGCGACAGGAGTCGAGCAAAAACTGTTTTTT.

The chain couples TRBV7-9 to TRBJ1-1; TRBD1 matches 7 bases. J lost 2 bases, V lost 0 bases, and 6 bases had no gene match. The CDR3 is made up of 16 amino acids. The germline V gene has CDR1 SEHNR and CDR2 FQNEAQ (reference sequence). The CDR3 region has the DNA TGTGCCAGCAGCTTAGCCCTCGGGACAGCCAACACTGAAGCTTTCTTT. Translated, it gives CASSLALGTANTEAFF.

This chain connects TRBV2 to TRBJ2-2; 8 bases are a match to TRBD2. The CDR3 is 14 residues long. V lost 5 bases to trimming and J lost 10 bases; unmatched junction nucleotides: 9. Looked up from germline, CDR1 is SNHLY and CDR2 is FYNNEI. CDR3 nucleotides: TGTGCCAGCAGTCCCGGGTTTAGCGGGATGGAGCTGTTTTTT. Protein sequence: CASSPGFSGMELFF.

This sequence joins TRBV27 and TRBJ1-4; 8 bases are shared with TRBD1. Unmatched junction bases numbered 7, after V lost 8 bases and J lost 8 bases. CDR3 size: 13 residues. Germline loops: CDR1 MNHEY, CDR2 SMNVEV (reference sequence). This chain's CDR3 is CASRDRSLEKLFF. The DNA of the CDR3 is TGTGCCAGCCGGGACAGGAGTTTAGAAAAACTGTTTTTT.

This chain connects TRBV29-1 to TRBJ2-2, with 10 bases matching TRBD2. V shed 2 bases and J 8 bases; nucleotides not matched to a gene: 2. The CDR3 is 13 amino acids. Germline assignment: CDR1 SQVTM and CDR2 ANQGSEA. The chain's CDR3 is CSVEISGRGELFF. Written as DNA, the CDR3 is TGCAGCGTTGAAATTAGCGGGAGGGGGGAGCTGTTTTTT.

The chain recombines TRBV7-9 with TRBJ2-2; 8 bases match TRBD1. Germline lookup yields CDR1 SEHNR and CDR2 FQNEAQ (reference sequence). CDR3 length: 13 residues. V lost 5 bases to trimming and J lost 6 bases; unmatched junction nucleotides: 2. The CDR3 nucleotides read TGTGCCAGCAGCGCACAGGGGGCCGGGGAGCTGTTTTTT. Residues: CASSAQGAGELFF.

CDR3: CASTSGGVSGEQFF. CDR3 bases: TGTGCCAGCACCTCCGGGGGGGTATCAGGGGAGCAGTTCTTC. This chain uses TRBV6-4 with TRBJ2-1, with TRBD2 matching over 8 bases. The CDR3 is 14 amino acids. CDR1 is MRHNA and CDR2 is SNTAGT in the germline V gene. V shed 7 bases, J shed 10 bases, and the junction held 12 bases outside the gene matches.